The clone carrying this T cell receptor beta chain was recorded a few times. Antigen: not known. The source of the sample is a study of T cells in Graves' hyperthyroidism and ophthalmopathy. Study-wide findings and caveats: Prediction of ophthalmopathy progression came a median roughly 6.6 months pre-onset.

RNA transcripts provided the source from which TCR beta CDR3 regions were amplified. The study used the HTBI primer set for a first-round RT-PCR of the TCR CDR3. Each CDR3 protein is one row after TCRdb ran MiXCR on the multiplex PCR reads. The repertoire holds roughly 420,000 distinct CDR3 sequences, with around a sixth as singletons. This CDR3 has 13 residues. V was shortened by 5 bases and J by 5 bases, with 12 bases between the two germline ends. CDR1 is SGHVS, CDR2 FQNEAQ, per germline. The chain joins TRBV7-8 to TRBJ2-5, with D maybe TRBD1 (5 bases). The sample taken for sequencing was blood. This TCR derives from a woman aged 18-35 years with Graves' hyperthyroidism. The CDR3 sequence: CASSGRVWETQYF. CDR3 DNA sequence: TGTGCCAGCAGCGGCAGGGTGTGGGAGACCCAGTACTTC.